This TCR beta chain is from a study of response to subunit inactivated influenza vaccine. Study results and limitations: Each seasonal influenza vaccination, the authors suggested, recruits few new T cells.

Germline V gene lookup returns CDR1 SQVTM and CDR2 ANQGSEA. The CDR3 contains 13 residues. V gave up 4 bases and J gave up 2 bases, with 10 bases separating them. TCRdb called the RT-PCR reads again in MiXCR, with one record for every CDR3 protein. The repertoire has about 540,000 distinct CDR3 sequences, 12% to 15% of them found once; the top ten carry around 10%. This clonotype turned up a few times. The antigen is unknown. The source was PBMCs from blood, collected 11 to 12 days after vaccination. The source of this sequence is a man between 50 and 59 years old who received an inactivated influenza vaccine. The J gene is TRBJ2-3, the V gene TRBV29-1; D uncertain. This CDR3 is CSVVGLVTDTQYF. CDR3 bases: TGCAGCGTTGTCGGCTTAGTCACAGATACGCAGTATTTT.